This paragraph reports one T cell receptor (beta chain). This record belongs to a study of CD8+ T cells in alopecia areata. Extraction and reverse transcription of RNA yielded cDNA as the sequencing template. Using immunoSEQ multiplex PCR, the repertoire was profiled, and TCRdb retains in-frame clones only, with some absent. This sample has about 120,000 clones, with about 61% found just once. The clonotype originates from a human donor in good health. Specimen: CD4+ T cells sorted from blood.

CDR3 DNA: TGTGCCAGCATGGGGGGCGTGGAAGGCTACACCTTC. Residues: CASMGGVEGYTF. This chain connects TRBV6-5 to TRBJ1-2, with D tentatively TRBD1 (6 bases). Germline loops: CDR1 MNHEY, CDR2 SVGAGI. The CDR3 has 12 residues. V lost 7 bases and J lost 8, with 14 bases in between.